This TCR beta chain was identified in a study of metastatic and nonmetastatic thyroid tumors. Study-wide background: Repertoire comparison spanned blood and tumor or nodule tissue of malignant and benign thyroid patients. Broader study findings: For both blood and tumor, malignant thyroid tumors reportedly showed significantly higher TCR beta diversity than benign nodules did.

None of the patients had undergone any treatment ahead of thyroid surgery. TCRdb recomputed clones from the PCR reads via MiXCR. The sample carries about 15,000 clones, about 35% recorded once. The V gene's germline CDR1 is DFQATT and CDR2 SNEGSKA (reference sequence). The CDR3 length is 14 residues. The ends lost 5 bases at V and 2 bases at J; junction bases unmatched: 6. This clone was detected ten times or more. Its target is not known. This chain links TRBV20-1 with TRBJ2-3, with 8 bases identical to TRBD2. The source is a female donor with papillary thyroid cancer or a benign thyroid nodule (not recorded which). Some clones in this sample may be carry-over from other donors' samples. What was sequenced was tumor tissue. CDR3 sequence: CSALRGGPTDTQYF. The CDR3 nucleotides are TGCAGTGCTCTCCGGGGGGGCCCCACAGATACGCAGTATTTT.